The clone carrying this TCR beta chain turned up a few times. This specimen belongs to a study of blood T cell repertoires in COVID-19. Study as a whole: From the United States, Italy and Spain came samples of acute and convalescent COVID-19. Sources were T cells, B-cell-depleted T cells, or PBMCs; the material itself was cDNA or gDNA.

Authors' data handling: Amplification of reference gene primers provided the estimated nucleated cell counts. The method was immunoSEQ multiplex PCR; TCRdb's version includes in-frame clones alone and lacks a portion of them. V and J calls and clone size are those listed in that table; D and trimming were worked out from the DNA. This sample has roughly 100,000 clones, with approximately 80% found just once. V shed 5 bases and J shed 3 bases, with 11 bases lying between them. In germline, CDR1 is SGHVS, CDR2 FQNEAQ. The CDR3 is 13 residues long. This clonotype was sampled from a woman older than 75 with active or convalescent COVID-19. The V call is TRBV7-8, the J call TRBJ2-7; D is possibly TRBD2 (5 bases). Material: peripheral blood. The CDR3 sequence: CASSRAGVYEQYF. The CDR3 nucleotides are TGTGCCAGCAGCCGCGCGGGCGTCTACGAGCAGTACTTC.